A selection of T cell receptor beta chains follows, all from one sample in a study of T cell responses to AZD1222 COVID-19 vaccine. Sequencing was performed with immunoSEQ multiplex PCR; in TCRdb, only in-frame clones are kept and a portion is missing. Of approximately 130,000 clones in the sample, 80% to 95% were seen once. Sample: peripheral blood, taken 28 days after the second AZD1222 dose. Receptor source: an adult who received the AZD1222 COVID-19 vaccine. Both conserved end residues are part of each CDR3. D genes are given only for firm matches. Size values are once, few and many counts, or a class for expanded clones, and some rows have none.

TRBJ2-2,-,TRBD1,TRBV7-8,CASSLKGTGTGMYTGELFF,TGTGCCAGCAGCTTAAAGGGAACCGGGACAGGGATGTACACCGGGGAGCTGTTTTTT
TRBJ2-7,-,-,TRBV28,CASSSNYEQYF,TGTGCCAGCAGCTCCAATTACGAGCAGTACTTC
TRBJ1-6,-,-,TRBV19,CASTGYTDSPLHF,TGTGCCAGTACCGGATACACCGATTCACCCCTCCACTTT
TRBJ2-3,-,TRBD2,TRBV24-1,CATSARTSGRIGSTDTQYF,TGTGCCACCAGTGCCCGGACTAGCGGGAGGATCGGTAGCACAGATACGCAGTATTTT
TRBJ2-7,-,-,TRBV9,CASSSRDGPYEQYF,TGTGCCAGCAGCTCCCGGGACGGGCCCTACGAGCAGTACTTC
TRBJ1-1,-,TRBD1,TRBV25-1,CASSDPGQGITEAFF,TGTGCCAGCAGTGATCCGGGACAGGGGATCACTGAAGCTTTCTTT
TRBJ1-1,once,-,TRBV28,CASSDRNGAENEAFF,TGTGCCAGCAGCGATAGAAACGGGGCCGAAAATGAAGCTTTCTTT
TRBJ2-7,-,TRBD2,TRBV5-1,CASSLGLAGGGSYEQYF,TGCGCCAGCAGCTTGGGCCTAGCGGGAGGGGGCTCCTACGAGCAGTACTTC
TRBJ1-6,-,-,TRBV6-1,CASSEGGYNSPLHF,TGTGCCAGCAGTGAAGGGGGATATAATTCACCCCTCCACTTT
TRBJ2-7,-,-,TRBV9,CASSDSGEQYF,TGTGCCAGCAGCGATAGTGGCGAGCAGTACTTC
TRBJ2-3,once,-,TRBV5-1,CASSLDTDTQYF,TGCGCCAGCAGCTTGGACACAGATACGCAGTATTTT
TRBJ1-2,-,TRBD1,TRBV7-8,CASSFGTGGYGYTF,TGTGCCAGCAGCTTCGGGACAGGGGGATATGGCTACACCTTC
TRBJ1-2,-,-,TRBV9,CASSLQEFAYGYTF,TGTGCCAGCTCTCTCCAGGAGTTTGCGTATGGCTACACCTTC
TRBJ1-4,-,-,TRBV20-1,CSARDVEKLFF,TGCAGTGCTAGAGATGTGGAAAAACTGTTTTTT
TRBJ1-1,-,-,TRBV7-9,CASSPSMGRNTEAFF,TGTGCCAGCAGCCCGTCAATGGGAAGGAACACTGAAGCTTTCTTT
TRBJ2-3,-,-,TRBV29-1,CSVEAGGTDTQYF,TGCAGCGTTGAAGCGGGAGGCACAGATACGCAGTATTTT
TRBJ2-1,-,TRBD1,TRBV4-3,CASSQDQGAKNNEQFF,TGCGCCAGCAGCCAAGATCAGGGGGCGAAGAACAATGAGCAGTTCTTC
TRBJ2-7,-,-,TRBV5-1,CASSLAGAPSYEQYF,TGCGCCAGCAGCTTGGCCGGGGCACCCTCCTACGAGCAGTACTTC
TRBJ2-2,-,TRBD1,TRBV19,CATKEGAWTGELFF,TGTGCCACCAAAGAGGGGGCGTGGACCGGGGAGCTGTTTTTT
TRBJ1-5,-,-,TRBV6-2/TRBV6-3,CASSGIPSNQPQHF,TGTGCCAGTAGCGGGATTCCGAGCAATCAGCCCCAGCATTTT
TRBJ1-4,-,-,TRBV3-1/TRBV3-2,CASSQFLGQQEKLFF,TGTGCCAGCAGCCAATTCCTCGGCCAACAGGAAAAACTGTTTTTT
TRBJ1-2,-,-,TRBV4-3,CASSQEGVGVMYGYTF,TGCGCCAGCAGCCAAGAGGGAGTCGGGGTGATGTATGGCTACACCTTC
TRBJ1-2,once,-,TRBV9,CASSVFEGSGYTF,TGTGCCAGCAGCGTATTTGAGGGATCCGGCTACACCTTC
TRBJ2-3,-,TRBD1,TRBV19,CASSQDRGSTDTQYF,TGTGCCAGTAGTCAGGACAGGGGCAGCACAGATACGCAGTATTTT
TRBJ2-7,-,-,TRBV7-6,CASSPRERAYEQYF,TGTGCCAGCAGCCCTAGAGAGAGGGCCTACGAGCAGTACTTC
TRBJ2-1,-,-,TRBV19,CASSSLRDPTYNEQFF,TGTGCCAGTAGTAGTCTGCGGGACCCTACCTACAATGAGCAGTTCTTC
TRBJ2-2,-,TRBD2,TRBV11-2,CASSWGLAGEDTGELFF,TGTGCCAGCAGCTGGGGACTAGCGGGAGAGGACACCGGGGAGCTGTTTTTT
TRBJ2-7,-,-,TRBV7-2,CASSPVRTAGQQYF,TGTGCCAGCAGCCCTGTTCGTACTGCAGGGCAGCAGTACTTC
TRBJ1-5,-,-,TRBV29-1,CSVGDGSNQPQHF,TGCAGCGTGGGGGATGGGAGCAATCAGCCCCAGCATTTT
TRBJ2-3,-,-,TRBV28,CASSSYRGGETDTQYF,TGTGCCAGCAGTTCGTACAGGGGGGGGGAAACAGATACGCAGTATTTT
TRBJ2-2,-,-,TRBV10-3,CAIRSTENTGELFF,TGTGCCATCAGGTCGACCGAGAACACCGGGGAGCTGTTTTTT
TRBJ2-1,-,TRBD2,TRBV15,CATSWGLAGNNEQFF,TGTGCCACCAGCTGGGGACTAGCGGGAAATAATGAGCAGTTCTTC
TRBJ2-6,few,TRBD1,TRBV6-5,CASRTGGSGANVLTF,TGTGCCAGCAGGACAGGGGGCTCTGGGGCCAACGTCCTGACTTTC
TRBJ1-1,-,TRBD1,TRBV11-3,CASSLRGTDEAFF,TGTGCCAGCAGCTTACGCGGGACAGATGAAGCTTTCTTT
TRBJ2-3,-,-,TRBV5-1,CASSLGAETQYF,TGCGCCAGCAGCTTGGGGGCGGAGACGCAGTATTTT
TRBJ1-2,-,-,TRBV6-2/TRBV6-3,CASSFQGLDYGYTF,TGTGCCAGCAGCTTCCAGGGGTTGGACTATGGCTACACCTTC
TRBJ2-2,-,TRBD2,TRBV3-1/TRBV3-2,CASSQFGGRRYTGELFF,TGTGCCAGCAGCCAATTCGGCGGGAGGAGGTACACCGGGGAGCTGTTTTTT
TRBJ2-1,-,TRBD2,TRBV7-6,CASSSRTSGRPSSYNEQFF,TGTGCCAGCAGCTCCCGAACTAGCGGGAGGCCCTCCTCCTACAATGAGCAGTTCTTC
TRBJ2-2,-,-,TRBV19,CASSIAPGVTGELFF,TGTGCCAGTAGTATAGCCCCAGGGGTCACCGGGGAGCTGTTTTTT
TRBJ1-4,-,-,TRBV29-1,CSVRFREKLFF,TGCAGCGTCCGATTTAGGGAAAAACTGTTTTTT
TRBJ2-5,-,-,TRBV12-3/TRBV12-4,CASSLDGHETQYF,TGTGCCAGCAGTTTAGACGGTCACGAGACCCAGTACTTC
TRBJ1-2,-,-,TRBV19,CASSIGRESGGYTF,TGTGCCAGTAGTATAGGACGGGAATCTGGTGGCTACACCTTC